The rows below give T cell receptor beta chains drawn from one sample of a study of T-cell reconstitution after alpha-beta-depleted transplantation in children. One entry per CDR3 protein, called by TCRdb with MiXCR from the PCR reads. The sample records around 580,000 distinct CDR3 sequences, 27% being singletons. The sample in question was PBMCs, obtained before TCRalphabeta/CD19-depleted stem cell transplant. The source is a boy under two years old with Wiskott-Aldrich syndrome, due to receive a stem cell transplant. Both conserved end residues are part of each CDR3. A D gene is named only where the DNA matches it firmly. The size entry is marked missing in some rows and otherwise reads once, few, many or a size class.

V gene: TRBV19
D gene: .
J gene: TRBJ1-5
clone size: .
CDR3 DNA: TGTGCCAGTAGTGGGAGCGTGTCGGTCAATCTAGAGCCCCAGCATTTT
CDR3 protein: CASSGSVSVNLEPQHF

V gene: TRBV5-1
D gene: TRBD2
J gene: TRBJ2-1
clone size: .
CDR3 DNA: TGCGCCAGCAGCTCCGTCCCCAGGGGACTAGCGGGATTTGAGCAGTTCTTC
CDR3 protein: CASSSVPRGLAGFEQFF

V gene: TRBV7-9
D gene: .
J gene: TRBJ2-3
clone size: .
CDR3 DNA: TGTGCCAGCACCATAGCCGCTAGCACAGATACGCAGTATTTT
CDR3 protein: CASTIAASTDTQYF

V gene: TRBV5-1
D gene: TRBD2
J gene: TRBJ2-3
clone size: .
CDR3 DNA: TGCGCCAGCAGCTTACTAGCGATGTCAGATACGCAGTATTTT
CDR3 protein: CASSLLAMSDTQYF

V gene: TRBV5-4
D gene: .
J gene: TRBJ2-1
clone size: .
CDR3 DNA: TGTGCCACCCATACAGGTTCCTACAATGAGCAGTTCTTC
CDR3 protein: CATHTGSYNEQFF

V gene: TRBV6-6
D gene: TRBD1
J gene: TRBJ1-1
clone size: few
CDR3 DNA: TGTGCCAGCAGTTATATAAGGGGGCACGCTTTCTTT
CDR3 protein: CASSYIRGHAFF

V gene: TRBV5-1
D gene: TRBD2
J gene: TRBJ2-3
clone size: few
CDR3 DNA: TGCGCCAGCAGCTTGGGATTACGGACTAGCGGACCCTGTTGCACAGATACGCAGTATTTT
CDR3 protein: CASSLGLRTSGPCCTDTQYF

V gene: TRBV24-1
D gene: .
J gene: TRBJ1-1
clone size: few
CDR3 DNA: TGTGCCACCAGTAACGCGTTTTACACTGAAGCTTTCTTT
CDR3 protein: CATSNAFYTEAFF

V gene: TRBV24-1
D gene: .
J gene: TRBJ2-3
clone size: .
CDR3 DNA: TGTGCCACCAGTGATGGTGGGGGGCTAGCGCGAGATACGCAGTATTTT
CDR3 protein: CATSDGGGLARDTQYF

V gene: TRBV9
D gene: TRBD2
J gene: TRBJ2-5
clone size: few
CDR3 DNA: TGTGCCAGCAGCGTAGCTACGAGGGGACTAGCGGGATTCCAAGAGACCCAGTACTTC
CDR3 protein: CASSVATRGLAGFQETQYF

V gene: TRBV7-9
D gene: TRBD1
J gene: TRBJ2-7
clone size: few
CDR3 DNA: TGTGCCAGCAGCCTACAGGGGGCGGACGGCTCCTACGAGCAGTACTTC
CDR3 protein: CASSLQGADGSYEQYF

V gene: TRBV3-1
D gene: .
J gene: TRBJ1-2
clone size: few
CDR3 DNA: TGTGCCAGCAGCCAAGCTACCGGGCAGGGCCATGGCTACACCTTC
CDR3 protein: CASSQATGQGHGYTF

V gene: TRBV4-2
D gene: TRBD2
J gene: TRBJ2-1
clone size: .
CDR3 DNA: TGTGCCAGCAGCGCGACTAGCGGGAGGTTTAATGAGCAGTTCTTC
CDR3 protein: CASSATSGRFNEQFF

V gene: TRBV28
D gene: TRBD2
J gene: TRBJ2-4
clone size: few
CDR3 DNA: TGTGCCAGCAGTTCCCCAGGGACTAGCAGCATTCAGTACTTC
CDR3 protein: CASSSPGTSSIQYF

V gene: TRBV5-1
D gene: .
J gene: TRBJ2-1
clone size: few
CDR3 DNA: TGCGCCAGCAGCGCCCGACAAAGGGGCGGTGAGCAGTTCTTC
CDR3 protein: CASSARQRGGEQFF

V gene: TRBV7-6
D gene: TRBD2
J gene: TRBJ2-1
clone size: few
CDR3 DNA: TGTGCCAGCAGCTTATTGACTAGCGGGGGATACAATGAGCAGTTCTTC
CDR3 protein: CASSLLTSGGYNEQFF